One sample yielded the 29 T cell receptor beta chains listed below, sequenced in a study of blood T cell repertoires in COVID-19. Only in-frame clones appear in the TCRdb table, and some are missing; sequencing was by immunoSEQ multiplex PCR. The sample has some 89,000 clones; around nine tenths are singletons. Sequencing was performed on peripheral blood. Every receptor here comes from a human donor in a cohort sampled during active COVID-19.

This chain links TRBV10-3 with TRBJ1-1; 11 positions agree with TRBD1. Germline-derived CDR1 and CDR2 are ENHRY and SYGVKD. The CDR3 length is 15 residues. Trimming at V came to 0 bases and at J to 7 bases, leaving 4 bases not matched to a gene. CDR3 amino acids: CAISESGQGGNEAFF. The CDR3 DNA reads TGTGCCATCAGTGAGTCGGGACAGGGGGGAAATGAAGCTTTCTTT.

The V gene is TRBV27, the J gene TRBJ2-3; 7 bases are shared with TRBD2. V was pared by 5 bases and J by 2 bases, with 4 bases of the junction left unmatched. The CDR3 extends over 14 amino acids. CDR1 is MNHEY and CDR2 is SMNVEV in the germline V gene (reference sequence). This chain's CDR3 is CASSRGRVTDTQYF. As DNA, the CDR3 is TGTGCCAGCAGTCGCGGGAGAGTCACAGATACGCAGTATTTT.

The chain joins TRBV7-3 to TRBJ1-2, with a tentative D call TRBD1 (5 bases). Germline loops: CDR1 SGHTA, CDR2 FQGTGA. Trimming took off 6 bases at V and 8 bases at J, with 22 bases between the two ends. CDR3 length: 15 residues. The CDR3 protein is CASSPTYTGAGGYTF. Here the CDR3 DNA reads TGTGCCAGCAGTCCGACCTATACAGGTGCCGGGGGCTACACCTTC.

This rearrangement joins TRBV4-3 to TRBJ2-3; 12 nucleotides agree with TRBD2. Germline CDR1 and CDR2: LGHNA and YSLEER. The ends lost 0 bases at V and 6 bases at J; junction bases unmatched: 10. The CDR3 contains 18 residues. CDR3: CASSQERPTSGSRDTQYF. DNA of the CDR3: TGCGCCAGCAGCCAAGAAAGGCCGACTAGCGGGAGCCGGGATACGCAGTATTTT.

The J gene is TRBJ1-5, the V gene TRBV2; no reliable D call. CDR1 is SNHLY, CDR2 FYNNEI, per germline. Trimming took 2 bases from V and 0 from J, leaving 5 bases between them. CDR3 length: 14 amino acids. CDR3 protein: CASSEQYSNQPQHF. As DNA, the CDR3 is TGTGCCAGCAGTGAACAGTATAGCAATCAGCCCCAGCATTTT.

The chain recombines TRBV18 with TRBJ1-2, with D perhaps matching TRBD1 (6 bases). Per germline, CDR1 KGHSH and CDR2 LQKENI. V lost 5 bases and J 4 bases, leaving 20 bases between the germline ends. The CDR3 length is 16 residues. The CDR3 DNA sequence: TGTGCCAGCTCATTCCCCCCTCAGACAGGCACCTATGGCTACACCTTC. Protein: CASSFPPQTGTYGYTF.

The rearrangement links TRBV3-1 (or the pseudogene TRBV3-2) to TRBJ2-2, with TRBD1 matching over 8 bases. From germline, CDR1 is LGHDT and CDR2 YNNKEL (reference sequence). V lost 4 bases to trimming and J lost 5 bases; unmatched junction nucleotides: 9. CDR3 length: 16 amino acids. The CDR3 sequence: CASSPRGRGRTGELFF. In DNA, the CDR3 is TGTGCCAGCAGCCCCCGGGGCAGGGGGCGGACCGGGGAGCTGTTTTTT.

The rearrangement uses TRBV28 and TRBJ2-2, with TRBD2 matching 7 bases. The CDR3 runs 14 residues. Germline-derived CDR1 and CDR2 are MDHEN and SYDVKM. Trimming removed 7 bases from V and 6 bases from J; junction bases left unmatched: 8. The CDR3 sequence: CASTPPRGAGELFF. The CDR3 bases are TGTGCCAGCACCCCCCCTCGGGGGGCCGGGGAGCTGTTTTTT.

The V and J genes are TRBV2 and TRBJ2-7; 14 bases align to TRBD2. The CDR3 length is 15 residues. Germline CDR1 is SNHLY and CDR2 is FYNNEI. Losses at the gene ends were 7 bases for V and 5 bases for J; bases not matched to a gene: 7. Written as DNA, the CDR3 is TGTGCCAGCAATGGGGGACTAGCGGGAGTAAACGAGCAGTACTTC. The encoded protein is CASNGGLAGVNEQYF.

This sequence joins TRBV5-6 and TRBJ2-3; D is uncertain. This CDR3 region has 15 residues. The V gene lost 3 bases and the J gene lost 3 bases, with 14 bases spanning the gap. Germline assignment: CDR1 SGHDT and CDR2 YYEEEE. The CDR3 nucleotides are TGTGCCAGCAGCTCCAAACCGTGGAGAACAGATACGCAGTATTTT. Its protein product is CASSSKPWRTDTQYF.

V is TRBV5-5 and J is TRBJ2-1; tentatively, D is TRBD1 (5 bases). Between the trimmed V and J ends, which lost 4 bases and 8 bases, there was a span of 19 bases. This CDR3 region has 15 residues. Germline values: CDR1 SGHKS, CDR2 YYEKEE (reference sequence). The CDR3 sequence: CASSLGLPLGDEQFF. DNA for the CDR3: TGTGCCAGCAGCCTGGGGCTCCCCTTAGGGGATGAGCAGTTCTTC.

This clone was counted a single time. The chain recombines TRBV6-5 with TRBJ2-7, with 7 bases matching TRBD2. After removal of 5 bases from V and 5 bases from J, the junction contained 12 bases not matched to a gene. The germline CDR1 and CDR2 sequences are MNHEY and SVGAGI. CDR3 length: 15 amino acids. CDR3 amino acids: CASSQTGGSFHEQYF. CDR3 DNA: TGTGCCAGCAGTCAAACGGGCGGGAGCTTCCACGAGCAGTACTTC.

J is TRBJ1-2 and V is TRBV6-5; 7 bases line up with TRBD1. J lost 2 bases, V lost 2 bases, and 8 bases had no gene match. The CDR3 is 16 amino acids. Looked up from germline, CDR1 is MNHEY and CDR2 is SVGAGI. The CDR3: CASSYLGQAVNYGYTF. In DNA, the CDR3 is TGTGCCAGCAGTTACCTCGGACAGGCAGTCAACTATGGCTACACCTTC.

The rearrangement joins TRBV19 to TRBJ1-3, with TRBD1 matching over 7 bases. Trimming at V came to 6 bases and at J to 2 bases, leaving 7 bases not matched to a gene. The CDR3 is made up of 15 amino acids. Germline values: CDR1 LNHDA, CDR2 SQIVND (reference sequence). In nucleotides, the CDR3 is TGTGCCAGTAGCGAACAGGGGTTTGCTGGAAACACCATATATTTT. Translated: CASSEQGFAGNTIYF. The full variable domain, rest sourced from reference TRBV19 and TRBJ1-3, is DGGITQSPKYLFRKEGQNVTLSCEQNLNHDAMYWYRQDPGQGLRLIYYSQIVNDFQKGDIAEGYSVSREKKESFPLTVTSAQKNPTAFYLCASSEQGFAGNTIYFGEGSWLTVV.

Only a few counts were recorded for this clone. J is TRBJ2-7 and V is TRBV3-1 (or the pseudogene TRBV3-2); 7 nucleotides align to TRBD2. This CDR3 is 16 amino acids long. The junction had 8 bases not matched to a gene; V was cut back by 1 base and J by 2 bases. The V gene's germline CDR1 is LGHDT and CDR2 YNNKEL (reference sequence). The CDR3 loop is CASSQVRSGAPYEQYF. DNA of the CDR3: TGTGCCAGCAGCCAAGTAAGGAGCGGGGCCCCCTACGAGCAGTACTTC.

This chain connects TRBV5-8 to TRBJ1-1, with 8 positions matching TRBD1. The CDR3 has 14 residues. The V and J ends lost 4 bases and 2 bases, in that order; junction bases with no gene match: 4. Germline CDR1 reads SGHTS; CDR2 reads YDEGEE. The CDR3: CASSLQGGNTEAFF. The CDR3 nucleotides are TGTGCCAGCAGCCTACAGGGGGGAAACACTGAAGCTTTCTTT.

This chain connects TRBV7-2 to TRBJ2-1, with 11 bases matching TRBD2. The CDR3 length is 16 residues. Germline V gene sequence: CDR1 SGHTA, CDR2 FQGNSA. The trim removed 1 base at V and 4 bases at J, leaving 3 bases unmatched. The CDR3 here is CASSLGTSGLYNEQFF. The CDR3, as DNA: TGTGCCAGCAGCTTAGGGACTAGCGGGTTATACAATGAGCAGTTCTTC. The full variable domain, with the rest looked up from reference TRBV7-2 and TRBJ2-1, is GAGVSQSPSNKVTEKGKDVELRCDPISGHTALYWYRQSLGQGLEFLIYFQGNSAPDKSGLPSDRFSAERTGGSVSTLTIQRTQQEDSAVYLCASSLGTSGLYNEQFFGPGTRLTVL.

CDR3 in DNA: TGTGCCAGCAGCCAAGATCGGACAGGGGTTACTTTCTTT. Protein product: CASSQDRTGVTFF. This chain joins TRBV3-1 (or the pseudogene TRBV3-2) and TRBJ1-1; 9 bases fit TRBD1. CDR1 and CDR2 from the germline V gene are LGHDT and YNNKEL (reference sequence). This CDR3 has 13 residues. V lost 0 bases to trimming and J lost 12 bases; unmatched junction nucleotides: 5.

The chain combines TRBV18 with TRBJ1-1; 8 bases are a match to TRBD1. Per germline, CDR1 KGHSH and CDR2 LQKENI. With 3 bases clipped from V and 3 bases from J, the junction kept 9 bases outside the gene matches. This CDR3 is built from 16 residues. CDR3 DNA sequence: TGTGCCAGCTCACCGCGTCTCCAGGGGGCGGACACTGAAGCTTTCTTT. Its translation: CASSPRLQGADTEAFF.

The V gene is TRBV10-3, the J gene TRBJ1-2; 7 nucleotides agree with TRBD1. Unmatched junction bases numbered 8, after V lost 10 bases and J lost 3 bases. Germline V gives CDR1 ENHRY, CDR2 SYGVKD. This CDR3 region has 13 residues. CDR3 sequence (DNA): TGTGCCACCGGTGGGCAGGGGGACTATGGCTACACCTTC. It codes for CATGGQGDYGYTF.

The J gene is TRBJ1-1, the V gene TRBV11-3; the D gene is possibly TRBD1 (5 bases). The germline V and J ends were trimmed by 6 bases and 1 base, with 12 bases remaining between them. The CDR3 runs to 14 residues. Germline V gives CDR1 SGHNT, CDR2 YENEEA. CDR3 sequence: CASSPRGTNTEAFF. The CDR3 DNA reads as TGTGCCAGCAGTCCTAGGGGCACGAACACTGAAGCTTTCTTT.

This chain joins TRBV9 and TRBJ2-7; 8 bases map to TRBD1. This CDR3 has 15 residues. Trimming cost V 4 bases and J 3 bases; bases outside gene matches: 9. The germline V gene has CDR1 SGDLS and CDR2 YYNGEE. The CDR3 loop is CASSSGQGGYYEQYF. CDR3 nucleotide sequence: TGTGCCAGCAGCTCCGGACAGGGTGGATACTACGAGCAGTACTTC.

The chain recombines TRBV5-1 with TRBJ2-2; D might be TRBD2 (5 bases). The V end lost 5 bases, the J end lost 4 bases, and 21 bases lay between the germline ends. There are 17 residues in the CDR3. The germline V gene has CDR1 SGHRS and CDR2 YFSETQ. CDR3 DNA sequence: TGCGCCAGCAGTTATTATACTAGGGAATCGATCACCGGGGAGCTGTTTTTT. Translation gives CASSYYTRESITGELFF.

The chain joins TRBV10-2 to TRBJ1-1, with D uncertain. The CDR3 runs to 14 residues. Germline assignment: CDR1 WSHSY and CDR2 SAAADI. Between the trimmed V and J ends, which lost 5 bases and 3 bases, there was a span of 13 bases. The CDR3 is CASSSLVGYTEAFF. Written as DNA, the CDR3 is TGCGCCAGCAGTAGTCTGGTCGGGTACACTGAAGCTTTCTTT.

The chain employs TRBV19 and TRBJ1-6; 7 bases are a match to TRBD1. The CDR3 consists of 15 residues. From germline, CDR1 is LNHDA and CDR2 SQIVND (reference sequence). V was clipped by 6 bases and J by 6 bases; unmatched bases: 8. CDR3 region: CASSLQGQGNSPLHF. DNA for the CDR3: TGTGCCAGTAGCCTACAGGGGCAGGGTAATTCACCCCTCCACTTT. The full variable domain, with the rest looked up from reference TRBV19 and TRBJ1-6, is DGGITQSPKYLFRKEGQNVTLSCEQNLNHDAMYWYRQDPGQGLRLIYYSQIVNDFQKGDIAEGYSVSREKKESFPLTVTSAQKNPTAFYLCASSLQGQGNSPLHFGNGTRLTVT.

On this clone: A junction boundary mismatches the germline segment, possibly from a read error. This chain joins TRBV28 and TRBJ1-2; D not certain. In germline, CDR1 is MDHEN, CDR2 SYDVKM. This CDR3 spans 11 amino acids. CDR3 residues: CASSSYPPVAF. The DNA of the CDR3 is TGTGCCAGCAGTTCCTACCCCCCCGTCGCCTTC.

A few counts support this clone. V gene TRBV19 combines with J gene TRBJ1-6, with unresolved D. The V gene lost 7 bases and the J gene lost 3 bases, with 13 bases spanning the gap. Germline lookup yields CDR1 LNHDA and CDR2 SQIVND (reference sequence). This CDR3 spans 15 amino acids. The CDR3 DNA reads TGTGCCAGTAATTCTCACCGGGACTATAATTCACCCCTCCACTTT. Translating gives CASNSHRDYNSPLHF. The complete variable domain, with remaining parts taken from reference TRBV19 and TRBJ1-6, reads DGGITQSPKYLFRKEGQNVTLSCEQNLNHDAMYWYRQDPGQGLRLIYYSQIVNDFQKGDIAEGYSVSREKKESFPLTVTSAQKNPTAFYLCASNSHRDYNSPLHFGNGTRLTVT.

The chain couples TRBV10-3 to TRBJ2-5, with a tentative D call TRBD1 (6 bases). Germline assignment: CDR1 ENHRY and CDR2 SYGVKD. Between the trimmed V and J ends, which lost 4 bases and 5 bases, there was a span of 11 bases. The CDR3 is 13 amino acids. CDR3 coding DNA: TGTGCCATCAGTGGGCAGGGGATTGAGACCCAGTACTTC. This codes for CAISGQGIETQYF.

The V call is TRBV14, the J call TRBJ2-6; 8 nucleotides match TRBD1. Trimming removed 1 base from V and 2 bases from J; junction bases left unmatched: 7. This CDR3 is built from 18 residues. Germline V gives CDR1 SGHDN, CDR2 FVKESK. CDR3: CASSQVRQGRTGANVLTF. The CDR3 DNA is TGTGCCAGCAGCCAAGTCCGACAGGGGAGGACTGGGGCCAACGTCCTGACTTTC.